This TCR beta chain emerged from a study of cytomegalovirus exposure and HLA in healthy donors. For this clone: The antigen is unknown.

Regarding the study as a whole: According to a subsequent analysis, TCR clusters from the first cohort were inclined to appear together in the roughly 120 validation repertoires. According to the study, 160 or so TCR beta chains were cytomegalovirus-associated.

The germline V gene encodes CDR1 SGHVS and CDR2 FQNEAQ. The germline V and J ends were trimmed by 0 bases and 4 bases, with 10 bases remaining between them. CDR3 length: 15 amino acids. Clones were sequenced by immunoSEQ multiplex PCR, and TCRdb holds only the in-frame ones, with some missing. The profile shows 70,000 to 80,000 clones, 90% to 95% of them singletons. The rearrangement uses TRBV7-8 and TRBJ2-1, with D unclear. This sequence originates from a woman aged 18-29 years in good health and CMV-seronegative. Sequences were obtained from PBMCs. This CDR3 reads CASSLATGGYNEQFF. The CDR3 DNA reads as TGTGCCAGCAGCTTAGCAACGGGTGGGTACAATGAGCAGTTCTTC.